The source of this T cell receptor (beta chain) is a study of OX40 agonist ivuxolimab in advanced cancers. Study-wide points: Expanded peripheral T-cell antigen specificity went undetermined.

As concerns this clone: Its antigen is still unknown.

The germline V gene encodes CDR1 SGHRS and CDR2 YFSETQ. CDR3 size: 18 residues. V lost 1 base to trimming and J lost 7 bases; unmatched junction nucleotides: 17. Assay: immunoSEQ multiplex PCR; the TCRdb copy retains only in-frame clones and omits some. The sample includes around 100,000 clones, around 87% of them seen just once. The source material was CD4+ or CD8+ T cells sorted from blood, sampled in a trial of the OX40 agonist ivuxolimab. The receptor was isolated from an adult with an advanced solid tumor such as melanoma, head and neck, liver or kidney cancer. This chain uses TRBV5-1 with TRBJ2-1; 7 nucleotides line up with TRBD2. The chain's CDR3 is CASSLFYVGGRRGNEQFF. The CDR3 nucleotides are TGCGCCAGCAGCTTGTTTTACGTGGGAGGGCGCCGGGGAAATGAGCAGTTCTTC.